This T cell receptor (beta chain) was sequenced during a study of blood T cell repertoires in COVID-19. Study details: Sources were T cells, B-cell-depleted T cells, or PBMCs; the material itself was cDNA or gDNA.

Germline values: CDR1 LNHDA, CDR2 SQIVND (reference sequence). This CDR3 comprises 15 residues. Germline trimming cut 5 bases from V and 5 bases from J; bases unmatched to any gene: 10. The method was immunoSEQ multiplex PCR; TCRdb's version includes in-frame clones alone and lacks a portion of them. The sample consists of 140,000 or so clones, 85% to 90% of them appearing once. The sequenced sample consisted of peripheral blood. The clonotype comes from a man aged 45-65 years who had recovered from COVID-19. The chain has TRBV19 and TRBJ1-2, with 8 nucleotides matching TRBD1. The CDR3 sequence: CASSPGTGEWYGYTF. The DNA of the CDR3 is TGTGCCAGTAGTCCCGGGACAGGAGAGTGGTATGGCTACACCTTC.